This TCR beta chain was observed in a study of shared clonotypes between healthy human individuals. Sequencing used immunoSEQ multiplex PCR; TCRdb keeps in-frame clones, though not all of them. The data show hundreds of thousands of clones, with approximately 79% seen just once and approximately 1.7% held by the top ten. With 5 bases clipped from V and 2 bases from J, the junction kept 8 bases outside the gene matches. This CDR3 spans 15 amino acids. The germline CDR1 and CDR2 sequences are SEHNR and FQNEAQ (reference sequence). Study observations and caveats: Rarefaction showed that sequencing of sorted subsets was incomplete (despite large depth).

A word on this clone: The antigen is not known.

This receptor was taken from a woman between 25 and 40 years old in good health. The sequencing sample was made of memory CD4+ T cells sorted from blood. Subset in this sample: CD45RA-negative fraction. The J gene is TRBJ1-2, the V gene TRBV7-9; 7 bases agree with TRBD1. The CDR3 bases are TGTGCCAGCAGCCTGGGGGACAGCAGAAACTATGGCTACACCTTC. This gives the protein CASSLGDSRNYGYTF.